This entry is about one T cell receptor beta chain. Its antigen is currently unknown. The CDR3 covers 16 residues. Trimming took 6 bases from V and 0 from J, leaving 12 bases between them. Looked up from germline, CDR1 is SNHLY and CDR2 is FYNNEI. The study drew its donors from healthy HIV-negative adults without recent acute infections or vaccinations. Sequencing was at deep level. In the authors' workflow: ImmunoSEQ output held junction-only sequences without quality scores, so filtering differed. Generated by immunoSEQ multiplex PCR, the TCRdb table keeps only in-frame clones and is missing some. V, J and clone size were drawn from that table, and D and trimming were deduced from the DNA. The table lists around 1,100,000 clones, about 72% of them singletons. The sample is drawn from a study of shared clonotypes between healthy human individuals. Study findings and constraints: Naive subsets, compared against memory subsets, generally had larger estimated richness values.

The sequenced sample consisted of memory CD4+ T cells from PBMCs. Subset noted: CD45RA-negative fraction. This clonotype originated in a man aged 18 to 35 in good health. Some clones in this sample may be carry-over from other donors' samples. V gene TRBV2 combines with J gene TRBJ2-6; D might be TRBD2 (5 bases). CDR3 in amino acids: CASSKLGVSGANVLTF. For the CDR3, the DNA is TGTGCCAGCAGCAAACTCGGGGTCTCTGGGGCCAACGTCCTGACTTTC.